The sequence of this TCR beta chain was determined in a study of blood T cell repertoires in COVID-19. Study overall: Sources were T cells, B-cell-depleted T cells, or PBMCs; the material itself was cDNA or gDNA.

The germline V gene encodes CDR1 MGHRA and CDR2 YSYEKL. The CDR3 extends over 19 amino acids. V was clipped by 4 bases and J by 8 bases; unmatched bases: 16. Method: immunoSEQ multiplex PCR; TCRdb's copy keeps in-frame clones and lacks some. This table holds about 310,000 clones, about 91% found once. This clone was seen only once. Two negative PCRs, clearance, or symptom resolution were required of recovered Cohort 3 donors. Sequenced material: PBMCs or T cells enriched from blood (not recorded which). V usage is TRBV4-1 and J usage is TRBJ2-1, with TRBD2 identical over 14 bases. The TCR comes from a woman aged 18 to 35 who had recovered from COVID-19. The CDR3 sequence: CASSLRSGLAGGGVDEQFF. Written as DNA, the CDR3 is TGCGCCAGCAGCCTACGCTCCGGACTAGCGGGAGGTGGGGTCGATGAGCAGTTCTTC.